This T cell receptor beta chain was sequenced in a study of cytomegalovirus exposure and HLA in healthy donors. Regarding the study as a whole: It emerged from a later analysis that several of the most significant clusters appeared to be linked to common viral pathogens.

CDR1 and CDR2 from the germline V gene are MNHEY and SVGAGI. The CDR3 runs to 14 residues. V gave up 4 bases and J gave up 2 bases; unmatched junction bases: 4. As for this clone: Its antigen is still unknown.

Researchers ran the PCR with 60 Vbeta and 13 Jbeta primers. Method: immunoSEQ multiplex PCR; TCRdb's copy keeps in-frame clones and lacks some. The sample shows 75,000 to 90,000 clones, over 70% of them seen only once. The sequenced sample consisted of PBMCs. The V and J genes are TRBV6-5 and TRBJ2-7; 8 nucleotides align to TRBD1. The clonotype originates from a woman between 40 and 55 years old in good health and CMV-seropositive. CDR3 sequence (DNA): TGTGCCAGCAGTTTCGGGACAGGTCCCTACGAGCAGTACTTC. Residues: CASSFGTGPYEQYF.